The T cell receptor beta chain described here comes from a study of blood T cell repertoires in COVID-19. Study as a whole: Donors in the United States, Italy and Spain gave samples during acute or convalescent COVID-19. The cDNA or gDNA used as material had been derived from T cells, B-cell-depleted T cells, or PBMCs.

Membership in each cohort depended on participant-reported clinical history. Recovery meant two consecutive negative NP/OP PCR tests, professional clearance, or resolved symptoms. V gave up 8 bases and J gave up 7 bases; unmatched junction bases: 6. CDR3 size: 14 residues. Germline V CDR1 and CDR2: MGHDK, SYGVNS. Data came from immunoSEQ multiplex PCR; TCRdb stores just in-frame clones and leaves some out. The sample yields around 330,000 clones, 90% seen once. The clonotype was recovered from a man aged 55 to 69 who had recovered from COVID-19. This chain joins TRBV25-1 and TRBJ1-6; 9 nucleotides agree with TRBD1. The specimen sequenced was PBMCs or T cells enriched from blood (not recorded which). The CDR3 loop is CASVPGTGNSPLHF. The CDR3, as DNA: TGTGCCAGCGTGCCCGGGACAGGGAATTCACCCCTCCACTTT.